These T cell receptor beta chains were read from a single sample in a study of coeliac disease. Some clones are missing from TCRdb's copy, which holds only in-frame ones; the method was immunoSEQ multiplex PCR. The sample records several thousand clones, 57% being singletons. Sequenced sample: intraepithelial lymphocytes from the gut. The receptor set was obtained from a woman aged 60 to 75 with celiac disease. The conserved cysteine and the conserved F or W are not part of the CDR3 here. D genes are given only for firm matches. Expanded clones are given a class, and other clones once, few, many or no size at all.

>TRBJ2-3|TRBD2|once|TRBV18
ASSALEMSGPGGTQY
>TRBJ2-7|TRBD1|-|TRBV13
ASSWDRSYEQY
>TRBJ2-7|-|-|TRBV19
ASSLRDSPWDEQY
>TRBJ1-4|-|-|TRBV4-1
ASSQDWGRDEKLF
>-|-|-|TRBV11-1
ASSPQGSEQY
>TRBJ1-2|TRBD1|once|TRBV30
AWSVGRGYGYT
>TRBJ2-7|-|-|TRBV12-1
ASTPLAADYEQY
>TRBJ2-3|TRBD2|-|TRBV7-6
ASSHLAGGFPDTQY
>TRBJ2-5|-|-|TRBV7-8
ASRAGGPQETQY
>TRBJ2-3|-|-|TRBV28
ASSRDGSTDTQY
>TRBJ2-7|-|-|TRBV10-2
ASKKTGSYEQY
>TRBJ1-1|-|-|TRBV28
ASSPVGQMNTEAF
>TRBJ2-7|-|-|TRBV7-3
ASSLGHPGEQY
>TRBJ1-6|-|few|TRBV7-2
ASSIAGMGQKRYNSPLH
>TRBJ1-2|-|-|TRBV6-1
ASNSGGHGYT
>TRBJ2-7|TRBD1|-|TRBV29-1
SGWDRGLDEQY
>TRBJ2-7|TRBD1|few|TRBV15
ATRESGTGFDEQY
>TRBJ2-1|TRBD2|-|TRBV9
ASSATTTSGGFNEQF
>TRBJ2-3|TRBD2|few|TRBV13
ASSPLAGESTDTQY
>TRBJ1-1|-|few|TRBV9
ASSVGGGGEAF
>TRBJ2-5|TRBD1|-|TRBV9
ASSDTGEETQY
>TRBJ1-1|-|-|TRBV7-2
ASSWAGVATEAF
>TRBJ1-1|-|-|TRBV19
ASSIGPGLMNTEAF
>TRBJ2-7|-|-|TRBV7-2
ASSLKWGLPEQY
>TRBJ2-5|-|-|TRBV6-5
ASSPMGSPETQY
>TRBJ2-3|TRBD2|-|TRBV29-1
SVRPAGGLTDTQY
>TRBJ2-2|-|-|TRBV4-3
ASSQEWALVPGELF
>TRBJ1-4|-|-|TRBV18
ASSPMTGHEKLF
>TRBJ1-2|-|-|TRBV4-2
ASSQDLESYGYT
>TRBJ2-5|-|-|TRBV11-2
ASSHYPIRGRETQY
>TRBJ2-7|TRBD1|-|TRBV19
ASSRQGKGYEQY
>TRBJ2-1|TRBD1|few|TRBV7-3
ASSSTGTGYNEQF
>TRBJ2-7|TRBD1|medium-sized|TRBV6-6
ASSYVGTGSEQY
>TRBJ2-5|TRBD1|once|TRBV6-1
ASSAQWDRGGETQY
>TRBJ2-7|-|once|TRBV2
ASNRETSYEQY